The clone carrying this T cell receptor beta chain appeared many times. Its antigen remains unknown. This record belongs to a study of T cells in Graves' hyperthyroidism and ophthalmopathy. Study-wide background: Upon initial diagnosis and before any treatment, peripheral blood was collected.

It was RNA transcripts that yielded the amplified TCR beta CDR3 regions. The study used the HTBI primer set for a first-round RT-PCR of the TCR CDR3. TCRdb ran MiXCR on the multiplex PCR reads and lists one entry per CDR3 protein. The data show roughly 510,000 distinct CDR3 sequences, roughly 20% seen once. Notes on the study in general: The authors' 13 V-J model separated ophthalmopathy from stable hyperthyroidism.

Germline V gives CDR1 SNHLY, CDR2 FYNNEI. This CDR3 spans 13 amino acids. Trimming stripped 3 bases from V and 4 bases from J, with 10 bases between. Diagnostic decisions used clinical symptoms, serum thyroxine and TRAb, thyroid ultrasound and orbital computed tomography. The authors took PBMCs from over 8.5 ml fresh peripheral blood. The material sequenced was blood. The chain carries TRBV2 and TRBJ2-7, with a tentative D call TRBD1 (7 bases). The clonotype comes from a man younger than 35 with Graves' hyperthyroidism. The CDR3 spells CASSEEGAYEQYF. CDR3 nucleotide sequence: TGTGCCAGCAGTGAGGAGGGGGCTTACGAGCAGTACTTC.